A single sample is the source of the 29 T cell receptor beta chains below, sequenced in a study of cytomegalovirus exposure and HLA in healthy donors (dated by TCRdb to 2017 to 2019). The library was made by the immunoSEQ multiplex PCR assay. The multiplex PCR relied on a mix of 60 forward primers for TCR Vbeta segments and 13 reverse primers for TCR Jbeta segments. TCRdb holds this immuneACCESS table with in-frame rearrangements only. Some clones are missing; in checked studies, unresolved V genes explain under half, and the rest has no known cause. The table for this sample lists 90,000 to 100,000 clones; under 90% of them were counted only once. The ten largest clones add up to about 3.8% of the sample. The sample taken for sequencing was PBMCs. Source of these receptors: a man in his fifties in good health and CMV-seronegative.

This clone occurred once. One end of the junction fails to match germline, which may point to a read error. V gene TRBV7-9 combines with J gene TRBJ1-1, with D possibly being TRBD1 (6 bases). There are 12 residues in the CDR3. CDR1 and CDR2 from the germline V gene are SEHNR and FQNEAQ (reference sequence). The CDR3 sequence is CSSSLTTGEAFF. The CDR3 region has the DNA TGTTCCAGCAGCCTAACGACAGGTGAAGCTTTCTTT.

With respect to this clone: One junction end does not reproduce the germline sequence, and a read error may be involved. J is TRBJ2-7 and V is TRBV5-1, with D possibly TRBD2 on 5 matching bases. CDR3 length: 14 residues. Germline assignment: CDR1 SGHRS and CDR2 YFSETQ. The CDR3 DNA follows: TGCACCAGCAGCGCGGGCAACTGGGCAAGCGAGCAGTACTTC. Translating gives CTSSAGNWASEQYF. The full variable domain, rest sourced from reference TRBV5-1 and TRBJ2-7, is KAGVTQTPRYLIKTRGQQVTLSCSPISGHRSVSWYQQTPGQGLQFLFEYFSETQRNKGNFPGRFSGRQFSNSRSEMNVSTLELGDSALYLCTSSAGNWASEQYFGPGTRLTVT.

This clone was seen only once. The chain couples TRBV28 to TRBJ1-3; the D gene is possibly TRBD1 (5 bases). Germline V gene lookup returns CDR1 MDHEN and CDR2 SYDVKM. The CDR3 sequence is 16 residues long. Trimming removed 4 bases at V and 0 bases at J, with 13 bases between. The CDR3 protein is CASSWGLPSSGNTIYF. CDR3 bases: TGTGCCAGCAGTTGGGGACTTCCTTCCTCTGGAAACACCATATATTTT.

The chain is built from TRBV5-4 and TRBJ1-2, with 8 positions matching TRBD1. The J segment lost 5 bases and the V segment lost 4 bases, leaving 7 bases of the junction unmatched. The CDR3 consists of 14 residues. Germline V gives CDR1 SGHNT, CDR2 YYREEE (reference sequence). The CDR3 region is CASSPLDRGYGYTF. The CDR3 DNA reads TGTGCCAGCAGCCCCTTAGACAGGGGATATGGCTACACCTTC.

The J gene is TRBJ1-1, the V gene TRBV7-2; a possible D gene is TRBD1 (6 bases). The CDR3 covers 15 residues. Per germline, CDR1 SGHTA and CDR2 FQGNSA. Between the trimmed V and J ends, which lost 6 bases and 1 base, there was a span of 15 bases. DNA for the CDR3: TGTGCCAGCAGACGCGAATTCAGGGGGAACACTGAAGCTTTCTTT. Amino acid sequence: CASRREFRGNTEAFF.

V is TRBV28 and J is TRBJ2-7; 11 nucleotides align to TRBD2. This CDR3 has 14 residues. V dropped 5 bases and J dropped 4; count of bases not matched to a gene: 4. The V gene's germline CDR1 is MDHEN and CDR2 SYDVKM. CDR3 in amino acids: CASSAGLADYEQYF. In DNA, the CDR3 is TGTGCCAGCAGTGCGGGACTAGCGGATTACGAGCAGTACTTC.

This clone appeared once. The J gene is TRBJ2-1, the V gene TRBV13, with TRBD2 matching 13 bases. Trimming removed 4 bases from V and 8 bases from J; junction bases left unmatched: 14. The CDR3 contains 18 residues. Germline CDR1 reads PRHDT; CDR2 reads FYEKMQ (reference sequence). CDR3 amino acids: CASSSRRTSGRPIDEQFF. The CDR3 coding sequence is TGTGCCAGCAGCTCCCGAAGGACTAGCGGGAGACCCATCGATGAGCAGTTCTTC.

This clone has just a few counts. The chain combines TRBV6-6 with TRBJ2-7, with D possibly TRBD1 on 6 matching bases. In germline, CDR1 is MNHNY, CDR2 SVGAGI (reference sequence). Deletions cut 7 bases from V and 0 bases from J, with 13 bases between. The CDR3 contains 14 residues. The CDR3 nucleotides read TGTGCCAGCACCCAACAGGGAAGCTCCTACGAGCAGTACTTC. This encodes CASTQQGSSYEQYF.

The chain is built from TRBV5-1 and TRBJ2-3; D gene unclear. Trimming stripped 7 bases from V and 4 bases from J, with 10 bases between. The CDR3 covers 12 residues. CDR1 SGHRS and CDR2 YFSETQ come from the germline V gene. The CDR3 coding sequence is TGCGCCAGCGGGCATCGCGCAGATACGCAGTATTTT. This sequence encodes CASGHRADTQYF.

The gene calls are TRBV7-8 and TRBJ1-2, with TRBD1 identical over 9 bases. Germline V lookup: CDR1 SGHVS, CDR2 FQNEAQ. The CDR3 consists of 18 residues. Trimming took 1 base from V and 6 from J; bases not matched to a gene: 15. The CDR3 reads CASSLGYGDRVHFNGYTF. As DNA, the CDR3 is TGTGCCAGCAGCTTAGGGTACGGGGACAGGGTTCACTTCAATGGCTACACCTTC.

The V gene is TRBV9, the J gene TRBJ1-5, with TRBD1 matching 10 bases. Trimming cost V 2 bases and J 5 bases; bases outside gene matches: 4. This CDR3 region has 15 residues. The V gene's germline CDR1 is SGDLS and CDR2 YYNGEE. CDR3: CASSVTGTGDQPQHF. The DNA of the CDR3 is TGTGCCAGCAGCGTCACTGGGACAGGGGATCAGCCCCAGCATTTT.

The CDR3: CASSEGGVEQYF. The CDR3 DNA is TGTGCCAGCAGTGAAGGCGGGGTTGAGCAGTACTTC. The chain recombines TRBV6-1 with TRBJ2-7, with TRBD2 as a possible D gene (6 bases). The CDR3 is made up of 12 amino acids. With 1 base removed from V and 7 bases from J, the gap between germline ends came to 8 bases. CDR1 is MNHNS, CDR2 SASEGT, per germline.

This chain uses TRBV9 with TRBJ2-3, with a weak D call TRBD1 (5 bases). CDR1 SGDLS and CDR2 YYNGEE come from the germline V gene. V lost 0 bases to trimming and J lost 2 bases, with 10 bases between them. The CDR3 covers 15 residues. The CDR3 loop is CASSVGGSVTDTQYF. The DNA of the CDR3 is TGTGCCAGCAGCGTAGGGGGCTCAGTCACAGATACGCAGTATTTT.

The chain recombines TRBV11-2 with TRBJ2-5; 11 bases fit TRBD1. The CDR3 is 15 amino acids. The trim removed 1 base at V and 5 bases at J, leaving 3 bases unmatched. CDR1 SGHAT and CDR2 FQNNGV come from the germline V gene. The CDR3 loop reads CASSLGTGGWETQYF. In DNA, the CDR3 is TGTGCCAGCAGCTTAGGGACAGGGGGCTGGGAGACCCAGTACTTC.

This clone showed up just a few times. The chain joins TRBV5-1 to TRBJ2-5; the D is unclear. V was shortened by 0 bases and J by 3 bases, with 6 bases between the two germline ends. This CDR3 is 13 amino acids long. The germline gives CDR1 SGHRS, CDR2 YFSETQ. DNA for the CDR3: TGCGCCAGCAGCTTGGGAACGGAAGAGACCCAGTACTTC. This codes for CASSLGTEETQYF.

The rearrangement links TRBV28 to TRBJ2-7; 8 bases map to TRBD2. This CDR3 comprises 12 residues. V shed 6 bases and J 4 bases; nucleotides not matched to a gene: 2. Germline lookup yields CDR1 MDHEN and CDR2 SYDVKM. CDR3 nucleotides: TGTGCCAGCAGCGGGAGGGCTTACGAGCAGTACTTC. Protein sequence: CASSGRAYEQYF. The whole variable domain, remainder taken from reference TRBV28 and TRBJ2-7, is DVKVTQSSRYLVKRTGEKVFLECVQDMDHENMFWYRQDPGLGLRLIYFSYDVKMKEKGDIPEGYSVSREKKERFSLILESASTNQTSMYLCASSGRAYEQYFGPGTRLTVT.

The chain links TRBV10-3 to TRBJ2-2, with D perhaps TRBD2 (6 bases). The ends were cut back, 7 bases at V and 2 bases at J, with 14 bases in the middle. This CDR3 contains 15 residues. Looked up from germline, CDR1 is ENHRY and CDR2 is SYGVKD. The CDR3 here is CAINQGLSNTGELFF. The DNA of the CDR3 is TGTGCCATCAATCAGGGACTCTCAAACACCGGGGAGCTGTTTTTT.

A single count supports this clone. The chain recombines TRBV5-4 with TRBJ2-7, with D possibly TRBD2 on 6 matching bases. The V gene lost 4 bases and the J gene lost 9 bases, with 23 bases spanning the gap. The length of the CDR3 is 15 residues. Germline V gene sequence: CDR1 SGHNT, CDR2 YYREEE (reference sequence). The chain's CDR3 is CASSHNRGSSLAQYF. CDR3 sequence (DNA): TGTGCCAGCAGCCATAATCGGGGGTCCTCCTTGGCGCAGTACTTC. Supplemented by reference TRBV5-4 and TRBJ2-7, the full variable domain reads ETGVTQSPTHLIKTRGQQVTLRCSSQSGHNTVSWYQQALGQGPQFIFQYYREEENGRGNFPPRFSGLQFPNYSSELNVNALELDDSALYLCASSHNRGSSLAQYFGPGTRLTVT.

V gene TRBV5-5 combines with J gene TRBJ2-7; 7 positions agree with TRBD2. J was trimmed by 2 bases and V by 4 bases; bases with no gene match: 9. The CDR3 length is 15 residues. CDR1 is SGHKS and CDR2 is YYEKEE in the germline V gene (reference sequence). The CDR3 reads CASSPEGGITYEQYF. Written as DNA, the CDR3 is TGTGCCAGCAGCCCCGAGGGAGGGATTACCTACGAGCAGTACTTC.

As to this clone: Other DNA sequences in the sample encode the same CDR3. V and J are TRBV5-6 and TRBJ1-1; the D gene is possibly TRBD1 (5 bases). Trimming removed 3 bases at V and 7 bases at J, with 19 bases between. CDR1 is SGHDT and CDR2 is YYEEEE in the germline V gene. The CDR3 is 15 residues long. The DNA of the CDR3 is TGTGCCAGCAGCTACCGACAGACCAGGACAAATGAAGCTTTCTTT. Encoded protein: CASSYRQTRTNEAFF.

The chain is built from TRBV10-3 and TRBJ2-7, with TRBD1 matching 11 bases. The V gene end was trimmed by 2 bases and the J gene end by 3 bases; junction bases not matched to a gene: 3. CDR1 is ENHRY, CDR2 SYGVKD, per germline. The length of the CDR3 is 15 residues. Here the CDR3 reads CAISEGDRGGYEQYF. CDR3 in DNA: TGTGCCATCAGTGAGGGGGACAGGGGGGGCTACGAGCAGTACTTC.

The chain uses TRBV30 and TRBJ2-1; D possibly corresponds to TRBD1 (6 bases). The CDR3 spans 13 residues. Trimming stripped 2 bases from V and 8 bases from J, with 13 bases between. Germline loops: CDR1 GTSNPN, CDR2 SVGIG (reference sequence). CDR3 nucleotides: TGTGCCTGGAGTAACAGGGTCGCGGATGAGCAGTTCTTC. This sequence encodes CAWSNRVADEQFF. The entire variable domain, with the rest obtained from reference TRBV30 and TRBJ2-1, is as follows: SQTIHQWPATLVQPVGSPLSLECTVEGTSNPNLYWYRQAAGRGLQLLFYSVGIGQISSEVPQNLSASRPQDRQFILSSKKLLLSDSGFYLCAWSNRVADEQFFGPGTRLTVL.

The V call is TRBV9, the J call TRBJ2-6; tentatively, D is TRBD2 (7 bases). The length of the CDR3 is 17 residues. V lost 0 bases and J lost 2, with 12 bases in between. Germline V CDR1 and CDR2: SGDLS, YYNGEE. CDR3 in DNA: TGTGCCAGCAGCGTAGAAGGGGGGGCGCCTGGGGCCAACGTCCTGACTTTC. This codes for CASSVEGGAPGANVLTF.

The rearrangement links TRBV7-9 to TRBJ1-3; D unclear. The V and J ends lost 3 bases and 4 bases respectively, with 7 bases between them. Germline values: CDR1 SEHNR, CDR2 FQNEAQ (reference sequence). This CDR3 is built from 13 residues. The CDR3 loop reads CASSFFSGNTIYF. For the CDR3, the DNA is TGTGCCAGCAGCTTCTTCTCCGGAAACACCATATATTTT.

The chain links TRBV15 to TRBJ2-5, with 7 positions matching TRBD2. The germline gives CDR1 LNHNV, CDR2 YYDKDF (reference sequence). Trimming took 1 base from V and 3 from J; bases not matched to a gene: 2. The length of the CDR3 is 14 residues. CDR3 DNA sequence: TGTGCCACCAGCAGAGGGCTAGCGGAAGAGACCCAGTACTTC. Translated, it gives CATSRGLAEETQYF. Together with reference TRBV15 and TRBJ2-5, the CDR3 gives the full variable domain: DAMVIQNPRYQVTQFGKPVTLSCSQTLNHNVMYWYQQKSSQAPKLLFHYYDKDFNNEADTPDNFQSRRPNTSFCFLDIRSPGLGDTAMYLCATSRGLAEETQYFGPGTRLLVL.

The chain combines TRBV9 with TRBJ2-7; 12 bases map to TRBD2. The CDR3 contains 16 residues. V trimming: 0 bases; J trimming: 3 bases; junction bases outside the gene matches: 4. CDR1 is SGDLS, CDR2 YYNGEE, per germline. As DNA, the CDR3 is TGTGCCAGCAGCGTAGCCCCGACTAGCGGGAGCTACGAGCAGTACTTC. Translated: CASSVAPTSGSYEQYF.

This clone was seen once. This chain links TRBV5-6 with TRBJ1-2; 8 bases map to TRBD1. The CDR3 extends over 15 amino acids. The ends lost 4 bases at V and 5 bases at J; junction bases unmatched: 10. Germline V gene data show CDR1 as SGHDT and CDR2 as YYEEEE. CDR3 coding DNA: TGTGCCAGCAGCCCCGGACAGGGATGGGGTTATGGCTACACCTTC. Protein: CASSPGQGWGYGYTF.

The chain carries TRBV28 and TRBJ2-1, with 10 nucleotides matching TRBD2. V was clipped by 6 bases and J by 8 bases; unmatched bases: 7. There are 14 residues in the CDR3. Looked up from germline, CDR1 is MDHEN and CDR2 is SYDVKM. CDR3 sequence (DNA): TGTGCCAGCAGACCAGCGGGAGGGGGCTATGAGCAGTTCTTC. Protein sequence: CASRPAGGGYEQFF.

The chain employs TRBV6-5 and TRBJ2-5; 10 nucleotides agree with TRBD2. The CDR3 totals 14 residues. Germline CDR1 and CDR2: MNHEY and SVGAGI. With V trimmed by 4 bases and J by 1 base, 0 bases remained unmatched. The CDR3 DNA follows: TGTGCCAGCAGTTGGACTAGCGGCCAAGAGACCCAGTACTTC. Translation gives CASSWTSGQETQYF.